The 27 T cell receptor beta chains listed next were all sequenced from one sample in a study of long-term antiretroviral therapy in people with HIV. An immunoSEQ assay, version v3.0, was performed at survey level. TCRdb keeps only in-frame clones here, not all; method: immunoSEQ multiplex PCR. This repertoire shows about 30,000 clones, around 80% found once; its top ten account for roughly 10%. The sample consisted of unsorted PBMCs, taken 1.5 years before starting antiretroviral therapy. The source is a man aged 18 to 30 with HIV.

This chain connects TRBV14 to TRBJ2-3; the D is unclear. The ends were cut back, 2 bases at V and 6 bases at J, with 15 bases in the middle. Germline V gives CDR1 SGHDN, CDR2 FVKESK. The CDR3 contains 15 residues. The CDR3 loop is CASSQKPLGRDTQYF. Written as DNA, the CDR3 is TGTGCCAGCAGCCAAAAGCCGTTAGGCCGGGATACGCAGTATTTT.

The chain couples TRBV14 to TRBJ2-3; no firm D call. Germline CDR1 reads SGHDN; CDR2 reads FVKESK. The CDR3 is 13 amino acids. V lost 4 bases and J 2 bases, leaving 7 bases between the germline ends. CDR3 residues: CASSLRSTDTQYF. Here the CDR3 DNA reads TGTGCCAGCAGCCTCAGGTCCACAGATACGCAGTATTTT. The full variable domain, in which reference TRBV14 and TRBJ2-3 provide the parts outside the CDR3, is EAGVTQFPSHSVIEKGQTVTLRCDPISGHDNLYWYRRVMGKEIKFLLHFVKESKQDESGMPNNRFLAERTGGTYSTLKVQPAELEDSGVYFCASSLRSTDTQYFGPGTRLTVL.

The chain carries TRBV5-5 and TRBJ2-3; 9 bases are a match to TRBD1. Trimming cost V 3 bases and J 2 bases; bases outside gene matches: 7. The CDR3 spans 16 residues. Germline CDR1 SGHKS, CDR2 YYEKEE (reference sequence). In nucleotides, the CDR3 is TGTGCCAGCAGCTCGGGACAGGGAACAAACACAGATACGCAGTATTTT. This gives the protein CASSSGQGTNTDTQYF.

The chain recombines TRBV14 with TRBJ2-7, with no clear D. The germline V and J ends were trimmed by 3 bases and 4 bases, with 7 bases remaining between them. CDR3 length equals 12 residues. In germline, CDR1 is SGHDN, CDR2 FVKESK. Written as DNA, the CDR3 is TGTGCCAGCAGCCACAGTTTTTACGAGCAGTACTTC. This codes for CASSHSFYEQYF.

The chain joins TRBV7-2 to TRBJ2-3; D might be TRBD1 (6 bases). CDR1 and CDR2 (germline): SGHTA, FQGNSA. The ends were cut back, 6 bases at V and 5 bases at J, with 15 bases in the middle. This CDR3 region has 14 residues. The CDR3 DNA reads TGTGCCAGCAGGGGCACAGGGCGGAGAGATACGCAGTATTTT. As protein: CASRGTGRRDTQYF.

The rearrangement joins TRBV4-3 to TRBJ2-2, with 7 nucleotides matching TRBD2. Germline CDR1 LGHNA, CDR2 YSLEER. V trimming: 0 bases; J trimming: 0 bases; junction bases outside the gene matches: 13. There are 20 residues in the CDR3. The CDR3 protein is CASSQEVRAGLAANTGELFF. CDR3 in DNA: TGCGCCAGCAGCCAAGAGGTCAGGGCGGGGCTAGCGGCGAACACCGGGGAGCTGTTTTTT.

The V gene is TRBV29-1, the J gene TRBJ2-2, with D perhaps matching TRBD1 (5 bases). CDR1 and CDR2 from the germline V gene are SQVTM and ANQGSEA. The CDR3 spans 11 residues. V lost 7 bases, J lost 8 bases, and 11 bases lay in between. The CDR3 DNA reads as TGCAGCGGAAGGGGTTCTGGGGAGCTGTTTTTT. It codes for CSGRGSGELFF.

The chain has TRBV7-2 and TRBJ2-7; tentative D call: TRBD2 (6 bases). The CDR3 spans 17 residues. CDR1 is SGHTA and CDR2 is FQGNSA in the germline V gene. Trimming took 2 bases from V and 2 from J, leaving 19 bases between them. CDR3 coding DNA: TGTGCCAGCAGCTTAAAAGGCGGGATGCCGAGAACCTACGAGCAGTACTTC. The encoded protein is CASSLKGGMPRTYEQYF. The whole variable domain, filled in from reference TRBV7-2 and TRBJ2-7, reads GAGVSQSPSNKVTEKGKDVELRCDPISGHTALYWYRQSLGQGLEFLIYFQGNSAPDKSGLPSDRFSAERTGGSVSTLTIQRTQQEDSAVYLCASSLKGGMPRTYEQYFGPGTRLTVT.

The chain combines TRBV18 with TRBJ1-2, with a possible D match to TRBD1 (5 bases). The length of the CDR3 is 15 residues. V dropped 3 bases and J dropped 4 bases, with 15 bases sitting between them. The germline V gene encodes CDR1 KGHSH and CDR2 LQKENI. DNA for the CDR3: TGTGCCAGCTCACCTGAAACAGGTCGGGGCTATGGCTACACCTTC. It is translated as CASSPETGRGYGYTF.

The rearrangement uses TRBV7-2 and TRBJ2-7, with D possibly TRBD1 on 5 matching bases. Trimming removed 2 bases at V and 0 bases at J, with 8 bases between. The CDR3 spans 14 residues. From germline, CDR1 is SGHTA and CDR2 FQGNSA. CDR3 sequence (DNA): TGTGCCAGCAGCTTATTAGACAGCTCCTACGAGCAGTACTTC. Protein sequence: CASSLLDSSYEQYF. Full variable domain (missing parts from reference TRBV7-2 and TRBJ2-7): GAGVSQSPSNKVTEKGKDVELRCDPISGHTALYWYRQSLGQGLEFLIYFQGNSAPDKSGLPSDRFSAERTGGSVSTLTIQRTQQEDSAVYLCASSLLDSSYEQYFGPGTRLTVT.

The chain joins TRBV18 to TRBJ2-5; 9 positions agree with TRBD2. The germline CDR1 and CDR2 sequences are KGHSH and LQKENI. The CDR3 covers 16 residues. V was pared by 8 bases and J by 5 bases, with 15 bases of the junction left unmatched. The CDR3 region is CASRLMDSGGHETQYF. The DNA for the CDR3 is TGTGCCAGCAGGCTAATGGATAGCGGGGGCCACGAGACCCAGTACTTC.

The chain joins TRBV13 to TRBJ2-7; 8 positions agree with TRBD2. The CDR3 totals 15 residues. Germline loops: CDR1 PRHDT, CDR2 FYEKMQ (reference sequence). V dropped 1 base and J dropped 2; count of bases not matched to a gene: 4. CDR3 region: CASSLDTGGTYEQYF. The CDR3 coding sequence is TGTGCCAGCAGCTTAGATACGGGAGGGACCTACGAGCAGTACTTC.

The rearrangement links TRBV7-2 to TRBJ2-1, with TRBD2 matching 12 bases. The length of the CDR3 is 19 residues. In germline, CDR1 is SGHTA, CDR2 FQGNSA. Trimming cost V 5 bases and J 5 bases; bases outside gene matches: 16. The CDR3 DNA reads as TGTGCCAGCAGCAGGGGAGGGCTAGCGGGAGGGTTAAGAAACAATGAGCAGTTCTTC. Its translation is CASSRGGLAGGLRNNEQFF.

The V call is TRBV15, the J call TRBJ1-4, with 8 bases fitting TRBD1. This CDR3 spans 14 amino acids. Trimming took 5 bases from V and 8 from J; bases not matched to a gene: 7. Germline V gene sequence: CDR1 LNHNV, CDR2 YYDKDF (reference sequence). The CDR3 sequence: CATSPDRVREKLFF. The CDR3, as DNA: TGTGCCACCAGCCCGGACAGGGTGCGGGAAAAACTGTTTTTT.

The gene calls are TRBV27 and TRBJ2-3; D is ambiguous. Trimming stripped 3 bases from V and 0 bases from J, with 10 bases between. The V gene's germline CDR1 is MNHEY and CDR2 SMNVEV (reference sequence). The length of the CDR3 is 15 residues. Written as DNA, the CDR3 is TGTGCCAGCAGTTTCTCAGACGGCAGCACAGATACGCAGTATTTT. Amino acids: CASSFSDGSTDTQYF.

The chain carries TRBV9 and TRBJ2-3; 15 bases map to TRBD2. Germline V gene sequence: CDR1 SGDLS, CDR2 YYNGEE. The CDR3 is 18 amino acids. The trim removed 3 bases at V and 0 bases at J, leaving 5 bases unmatched. In DNA, the CDR3 is TGTGCCAGCAGCGCCGGGACTAGCGGGGGGAAGAGCACAGATACGCAGTATTTT. Protein: CASSAGTSGGKSTDTQYF.

This clone was seen a few times. J is TRBJ2-3 and V is TRBV9; 10 bases map to TRBD2. CDR1 and CDR2 (germline): SGDLS, YYNGEE. V shed 4 bases and J 5 bases; nucleotides not matched to a gene: 13. The CDR3 sequence is 17 residues long. The CDR3 nucleotides read TGTGCCAGCAGCCTAGGCGTGGTAGCGGGAGGAAGAGATACGCAGTATTTT. Its translation is CASSLGVVAGGRDTQYF.

This rearrangement joins TRBV13 to TRBJ2-1; the D call may be TRBD1 or TRBD2 (5 bases each). V lost 0 bases and J lost 10, with 7 bases in between. The CDR3 extends over 12 amino acids. CDR1 is PRHDT and CDR2 is FYEKMQ in the germline V gene (reference sequence). The CDR3 loop reads CASSLGGEEQFF. CDR3 bases: TGTGCCAGCAGCTTAGGGGGGGAGGAGCAGTTCTTC.

This clone was recorded a few times. This chain uses TRBV2 with TRBJ2-7; the match to TRBD1 covers 9 bases. Trimming cost V 4 bases and J 7 bases; bases outside gene matches: 14. Per the germline V gene, CDR1 is SNHLY and CDR2 is FYNNEI. CDR3 size: 16 residues. This chain's CDR3 is CASSVSVGQGTGEQYF. In DNA form, the CDR3 reads TGTGCCAGCAGTGTTTCCGTAGGACAGGGGACGGGAGAGCAGTACTTC.

This chain uses TRBV2 with TRBJ2-1, with D perhaps matching TRBD2 (6 bases). CDR1 SNHLY and CDR2 FYNNEI come from the germline V gene. CDR3 length: 15 residues. V lost 5 bases to trimming and J lost 3 bases, with 14 bases between them. The CDR3 protein is CASSRELGGYNEQFF. CDR3 in DNA: TGTGCCAGCAGTCGGGAGTTGGGAGGCTACAATGAGCAGTTCTTC.

Comment on this clone: One end of the junction fails to match germline, which may point to a read error. The rearrangement joins TRBV2 to TRBJ2-4; 9 bases match TRBD1. The CDR3 spans 11 residues. CDR1 is SNHLY, CDR2 FYNNEI, per germline. The CDR3 coding sequence is TGTGCCAGCACCATAGGGGACAGGGAGCACTTC. Protein product: CASTIGDREHF.

This clone was detected only once. V is TRBV4-2 and J is TRBJ2-4, with D tentatively TRBD1 or TRBD2 (6 bases each). The V and J ends lost 3 bases and 3 bases respectively, with 12 bases between them. Germline lookup yields CDR1 LGHNA and CDR2 YNFKEQ. The CDR3 has 15 residues. The CDR3 sequence: CASSQGGVGKNIQYF. In DNA, the CDR3 is TGTGCCAGCAGCCAGGGGGGCGTCGGCAAAAACATTCAGTACTTC.

V usage is TRBV7-2 and J usage is TRBJ2-7; 8 nucleotides match TRBD2. Trimming took 5 bases from V and 6 from J; bases not matched to a gene: 9. The CDR3 consists of 14 residues. Germline V gene data show CDR1 as SGHTA and CDR2 as FQGNSA. The CDR3 loop reads CASSRTGLATEQYF. CDR3 DNA sequence: TGTGCCAGCAGCCGAACAGGACTAGCAACCGAGCAGTACTTC.

V gene TRBV2 combines with J gene TRBJ2-6; TRBD1 is a possible D gene (6 bases). Germline CDR1 SNHLY, CDR2 FYNNEI. This CDR3 is 16 amino acids long. Trimming removed 10 bases at V and 1 base at J, with 17 bases between. CDR3 protein: CATTGTPSSGANVLTF. CDR3 nucleotide sequence: TGTGCCACCACCGGGACACCTTCATCTGGGGCCAACGTCCTGACTTTC.

This clone was found a few times. The V call is TRBV5-6, the J call TRBJ2-7; D gene uncertain. CDR1 SGHDT and CDR2 YYEEEE come from the germline V gene. The CDR3 sequence is 11 residues long. Trimming shortened V by 2 bases and J by 3 bases, and 3 bases separated the two germline ends. CDR3 in amino acids: CASSFGYEQYF. In nucleotides, the CDR3 is TGTGCCAGCAGCTTTGGCTACGAGCAGTACTTC.

The gene calls are TRBV7-9 and TRBJ2-6; D perhaps matches TRBD2 (6 bases). The germline V gene encodes CDR1 SEHNR and CDR2 FQNEAQ (reference sequence). V was clipped by 1 base and J by 0 bases, with 13 bases between them. There are 18 residues in the CDR3. DNA for the CDR3: TGTGCCAGCAGCTTAGTGGGGAAGACTAGCTCTGGGGCCAACGTCCTGACTTTC. Amino acid sequence: CASSLVGKTSSGANVLTF.

V and J are TRBV28 and TRBJ1-5, with TRBD1 identical over 12 bases. CDR3 length equals 16 residues. V gave up 3 bases and J gave up 8 bases; unmatched junction bases: 8. CDR1 is MDHEN, CDR2 SYDVKM, per germline. CDR3 protein: CASSFIGTGGGEPQHF. As DNA, the CDR3 is TGTGCCAGCAGTTTTATAGGGACAGGGGGCGGAGAGCCCCAGCATTTT.